This T cell receptor (beta chain) was recorded in a study of cytomegalovirus exposure and HLA in healthy donors. Study overall: The 90 to 150 validation repertoires used the same platform as the roughly 670 first-cohort repertoires, a later analysis reported.

Method: immunoSEQ multiplex PCR; TCRdb's copy keeps in-frame clones and lacks some. The sample lists roughly 76,000 clones; over 85% were seen once. Separate from the approximately 670-subject first cohort was the 120-subject validation cohort, to which the donors belonged. This CDR3 region has 13 residues. The V gene lost 3 bases and the J gene lost 5 bases, with 12 bases spanning the gap. Germline-derived CDR1 and CDR2 are SGHRS and YFSETQ. General study results and limits: Reports indicated that the classifier achieved high specificity and sensitivity in diagnosing cytomegalovirus status.

This clone was counted a single time. Its antigen is currently unknown. The source is a man aged 18 to 30 in good health and CMV-seropositive. The rearrangement uses TRBV5-1 and TRBJ2-7, with no clear D. Sequencing used PBMCs. CDR3 nucleotides: TGCGCCAGCAGCTCCCCCGGGTGGGACGAGCAGTACTTC. Its translation is CASSSPGWDEQYF.